This T cell receptor beta chain was captured by sequencing in a study of vaccination effects on CD4 cells after COVID-19. Overall study context: Sampling occurred a median 72 days post second dose, range 14 to 241.

With respect to this clone: The antigen remains unidentified.

Germline lookup yields CDR1 MNHEY and CDR2 SVGAGI. The CDR3 contains 15 residues. Trimming removed 6 bases from V and 5 bases from J, with 20 bases in between. This table comes from immunoSEQ multiplex PCR, and its TCRdb copy is limited to in-frame clones, with some not included. This repertoire shows fewer than 40,000 clones, approximately 82% found once; its top ten account for 1.5% to 2.5%. In the ViraFEST assay, antigen-specific CD4+ clonotypes were identified by expansion after peptide-pool stimulation. When 10 to 11 days of culture had elapsed, CD4+ T cells were isolated. Each participant was administered two doses of either the BNT162b2 or the mRNA-1273 vaccine.

The chain recombines TRBV6-5 with TRBJ2-7; tentatively, D is TRBD1 or TRBD2 (6 bases each). The specimen comprised CD4+ T cells from PBMCs cultured with HCoV-NL63 spike peptides, sampled after COVID-19 vaccination. This receptor was identified in a human donor who received a COVID-19 vaccine. Some clones in this sample may be carry-over from other donors' samples. The CDR3 spells CASRIYHREVHEQYV. CDR3 bases: TGTGCCAGCAGGATTTACCACAGGGAGGTCCACGAGCAGTACGTC.